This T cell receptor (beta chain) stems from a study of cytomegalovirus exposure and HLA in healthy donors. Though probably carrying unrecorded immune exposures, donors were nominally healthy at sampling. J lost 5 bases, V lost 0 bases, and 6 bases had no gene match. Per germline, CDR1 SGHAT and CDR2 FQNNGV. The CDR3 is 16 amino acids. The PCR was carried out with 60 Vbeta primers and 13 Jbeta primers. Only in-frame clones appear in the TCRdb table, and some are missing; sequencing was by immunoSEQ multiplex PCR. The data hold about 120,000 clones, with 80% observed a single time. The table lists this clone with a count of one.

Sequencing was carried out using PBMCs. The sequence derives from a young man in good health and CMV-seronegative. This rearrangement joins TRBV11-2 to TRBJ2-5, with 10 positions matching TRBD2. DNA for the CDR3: TGTGCCAGCAGCTTAGACCCAGCGGGGGGGTGGGAGACCCAGTACTTC. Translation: CASSLDPAGGWETQYF.